Listed below are T cell receptor beta chains from one sample, sequenced in a study of T cell responses to AZD1222 COVID-19 vaccine. The method was immunoSEQ multiplex PCR; TCRdb's version includes in-frame clones alone and lacks a portion of them. The sample lists about 140,000 clones; about 90% were seen once. The input for sequencing was peripheral blood, taken on day 0 of AZD1222 vaccination. The source of these receptors is an adult in good health. Both conserved end residues are part of each CDR3.

v_gene	j_gene	CDR3aa
TRBV5-1	TRBJ1-1	CASSGTVNTEAFF
TRBV9	TRBJ2-1	CASSVLSSSYNEQFF
TRBV29-1	TRBJ2-3	CSAEGGTDTQYF
TRBV5-5	TRBJ2-7	CASSAGDRSYEQYF
TRBV27	TRBJ1-2	CAGSSLPGYGYTF
TRBV27	TRBJ1-4	CASSRRDREGEKLFF
TRBV7-2	TRBJ1-2	CASHVGGSPNYGYTF
TRBV28	TRBJ1-5	CASSLSWGQHSNQPQHF
TRBV6-1	TRBJ1-2	CASSEGGRGYGYTF
TRBV6-5	TRBJ2-7	CASSYSNGRGNYEQYF
TRBV7-6	TRBJ1-5	CASSALGGADQPQHF
TRBV7-3	TRBJ1-6	CASSAQGFDNSPLHF
TRBV24-1	TRBJ2-1	CATSLDNEQFF
TRBV2	TRBJ1-2	CASSDRSLSYTF
TRBV19	TRBJ2-5	CASSIQSRNQETQYF
TRBV27	TRBJ2-3	CASSPLPDADTQYF
TRBV28	TRBJ1-1	CASTGMVGPEAFF
TRBV6-6	TRBJ1-5	CASIQGVANQPQHF
TRBV28	TRBJ2-7	CASSFLASSGRVTYEQYF
TRBV6-2/TRBV6-3	TRBJ1-3	CASSHGTAGNTIYF
TRBV4-1	TRBJ1-2	CASSRGDGYTF
TRBV19	TRBJ2-7	CASSDGVGEQYF
TRBV5-6	TRBJ1-3	CASSSRGHSGNTIYF
TRBV6-2/TRBV6-3	TRBJ2-5	CASSLQGGGYETQYF
TRBV10-3	TRBJ1-2	CAISELRARIHYGYTF
TRBV11-3	TRBJ1-1	CASSLEQNTEAFF
TRBV28	TRBJ1-2	CASSLLGTVIYGYTF
TRBV7-9	TRBJ1-2	CASSPSYGYTF
TRBV29-1	TRBJ2-4	CSVEIGGGNIQYF
TRBV19	TRBJ2-3	CASSIFRGSTSGYTQYF
TRBV16	TRBJ2-1	CASSPGTSYNEQFF
TRBV10-1	TRBJ2-2	CASSEGRGPGPWGTGELFF
TRBV6-5	TRBJ2-7	CASSIGTGLAEQYF
TRBV19	TRBJ2-7	CASSGRTYEQYF
TRBV6-5	TRBJ1-2	CASSYGQGTHGYTF
TRBV5-6	TRBJ1-3	CASSSPGTSGNTIYF
TRBV2	TRBJ1-4	CASSKGTNEKLFF
TRBV5-6	TRBJ2-1	CASSSTDRGYEQFF
TRBV30	TRBJ1-4	CAWGYSSIEKLFF
TRBV6-2/TRBV6-3	TRBJ2-7	CASSVTVYEQYF
TRBV9	TRBJ1-1	CASSVGQAGTEAFF
TRBV4-3	TRBJ1-4	CASSQDIATNEKLFF
TRBV6-5	TRBJ1-1	CASTLRGATEAFF
TRBV5-4	TRBJ1-2	CASRDRAANYGYTF